This TCR beta chain was identified in a study of cytomegalovirus exposure and HLA in healthy donors. The PCR had 60 Vbeta and 13 Jbeta primers. TCRdb's table, derived via immunoSEQ multiplex PCR, lists solely in-frame clones and lacks some. The sample includes roughly 150,000 clones, 68% of them seen just once. The TCR originated in a man aged 25-40 years in good health and CMV-seropositive. The sample comprised PBMCs.

CDR3 DNA: TGTGCCAGCAGTTTGGTGGCGGGAGGAGGTGAAGATACGCAGTATTTT. Translating gives CASSLVAGGGEDTQYF. The J gene is TRBJ2-3, the V gene TRBV6-5, with TRBD2 matching over 8 bases. The CDR3 totals 16 residues. Germline loops: CDR1 MNHEY, CDR2 SVGAGI. The trim removed 4 bases at V and 5 bases at J, leaving 11 bases unmatched.